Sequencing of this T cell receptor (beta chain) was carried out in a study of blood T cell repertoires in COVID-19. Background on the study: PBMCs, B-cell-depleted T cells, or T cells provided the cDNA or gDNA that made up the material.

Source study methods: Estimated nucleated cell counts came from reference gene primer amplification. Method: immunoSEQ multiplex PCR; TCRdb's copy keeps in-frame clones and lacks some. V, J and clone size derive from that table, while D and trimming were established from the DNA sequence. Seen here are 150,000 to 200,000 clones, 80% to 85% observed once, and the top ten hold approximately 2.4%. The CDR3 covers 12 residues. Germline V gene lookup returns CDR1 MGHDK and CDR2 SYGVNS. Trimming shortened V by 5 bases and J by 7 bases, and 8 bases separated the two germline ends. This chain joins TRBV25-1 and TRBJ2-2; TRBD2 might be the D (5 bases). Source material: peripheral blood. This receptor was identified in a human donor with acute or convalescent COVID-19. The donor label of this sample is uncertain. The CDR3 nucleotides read TGTGCCAGCAGTCGGGATCACGGGGAGCTGTTTTTT. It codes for CASSRDHGELFF.